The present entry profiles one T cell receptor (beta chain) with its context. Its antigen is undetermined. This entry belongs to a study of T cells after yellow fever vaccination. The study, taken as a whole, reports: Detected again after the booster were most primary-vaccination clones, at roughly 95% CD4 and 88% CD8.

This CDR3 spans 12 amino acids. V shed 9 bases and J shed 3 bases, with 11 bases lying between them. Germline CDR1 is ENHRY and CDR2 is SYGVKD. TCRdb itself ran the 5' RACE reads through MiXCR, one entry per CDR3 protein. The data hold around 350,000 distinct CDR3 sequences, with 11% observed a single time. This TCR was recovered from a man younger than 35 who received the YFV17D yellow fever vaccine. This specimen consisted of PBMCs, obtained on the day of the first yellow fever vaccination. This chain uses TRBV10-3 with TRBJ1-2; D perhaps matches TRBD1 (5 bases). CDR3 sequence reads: CAMRDGDYGYTF. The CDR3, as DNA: TGTGCCATGAGGGACGGGGACTATGGCTACACCTTC.